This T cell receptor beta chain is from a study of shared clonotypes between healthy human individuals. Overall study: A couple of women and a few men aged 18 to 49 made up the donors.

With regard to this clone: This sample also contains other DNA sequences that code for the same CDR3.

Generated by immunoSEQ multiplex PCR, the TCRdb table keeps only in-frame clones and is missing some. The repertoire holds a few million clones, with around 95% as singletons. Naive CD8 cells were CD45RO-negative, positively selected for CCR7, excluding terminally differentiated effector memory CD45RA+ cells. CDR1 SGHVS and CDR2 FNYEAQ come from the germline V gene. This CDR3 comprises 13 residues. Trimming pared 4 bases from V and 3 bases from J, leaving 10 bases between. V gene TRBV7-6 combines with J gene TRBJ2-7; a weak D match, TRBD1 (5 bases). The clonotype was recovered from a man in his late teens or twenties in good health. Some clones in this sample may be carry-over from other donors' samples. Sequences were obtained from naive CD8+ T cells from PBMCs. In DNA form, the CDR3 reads TGTGCCAGCAGCTCCGGACAAAGCTACGAGCAGTACTTC. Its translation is CASSSGQSYEQYF. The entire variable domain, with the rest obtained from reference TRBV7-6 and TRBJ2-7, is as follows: GAGVSQSPRYKVTKRGQDVALRCDPISGHVSLYWYRQALGQGPEFLTYFNYEAQQDKSGLPNDRFSAERPEGSISTLTIQRTEQRDSAMYRCASSSGQSYEQYFGPGTRLTVT.